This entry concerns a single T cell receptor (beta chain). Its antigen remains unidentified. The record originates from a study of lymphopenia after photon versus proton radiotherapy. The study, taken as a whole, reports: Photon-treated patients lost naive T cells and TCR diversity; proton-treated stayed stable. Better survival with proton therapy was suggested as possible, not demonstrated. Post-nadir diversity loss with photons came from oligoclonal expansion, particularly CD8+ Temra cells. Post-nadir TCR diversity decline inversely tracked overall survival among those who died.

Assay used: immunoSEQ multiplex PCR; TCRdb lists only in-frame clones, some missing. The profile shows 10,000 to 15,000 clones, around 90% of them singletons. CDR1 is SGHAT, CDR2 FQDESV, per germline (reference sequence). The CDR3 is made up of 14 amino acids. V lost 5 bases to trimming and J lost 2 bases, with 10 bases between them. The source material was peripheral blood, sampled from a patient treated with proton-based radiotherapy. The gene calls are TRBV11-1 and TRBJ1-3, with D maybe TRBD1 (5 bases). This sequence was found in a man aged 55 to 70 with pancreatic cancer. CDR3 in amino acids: CASSNRRAGNTIYF. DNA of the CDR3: TGTGCCAGCAGCAACAGGAGAGCTGGAAACACCATATATTTT.